Below, 11 T cell receptor beta chains from the same sample are listed, as sequenced in a study of T cell responses to AZD1222 COVID-19 vaccine. The repertoire was sequenced with immunoSEQ multiplex PCR; TCRdb's copy has only in-frame clones and lacks some. In the table there are 130,000 to 150,000 clones, over 80% of which are singletons. This specimen was peripheral blood, taken 28 days after the second AZD1222 dose. These receptors came from an adult who received the AZD1222 COVID-19 vaccine.

The chain has TRBV5-6 and TRBJ2-5, with D perhaps being TRBD1 or TRBD2 (5 bases each). Germline CDR1 reads SGHDT; CDR2 reads YYEEEE. This CDR3 spans 15 amino acids. The V end was cut by 0 bases, the J end by 5 bases, with 14 bases between. As DNA, the CDR3 is TGTGCCAGCAGCTTGGATTCGGGGCCAAGCGAGACCCAGTACTTC. Amino acids: CASSLDSGPSETQYF.

This chain links TRBV5-4 with TRBJ1-6; D unclear. CDR3 length equals 16 residues. CDR1 and CDR2 from the germline V gene are SGHNT and YYREEE (reference sequence). V lost 4 bases and J 0 bases, leaving 11 bases between the germline ends. CDR3 nucleotides: TGTGCCAGCAGCCCCCGCAGGAGCTCCTATAATTCACCCCTCCACTTT. Protein product: CASSPRRSSYNSPLHF.

This clone was counted only a few times. The chain couples TRBV9 to TRBJ2-3; 10 bases agree with TRBD2. Trimming took 3 bases from V and 4 from J; bases not matched to a gene: 11. The length of the CDR3 is 17 residues. The germline CDR1 and CDR2 sequences are SGDLS and YYNGEE. This CDR3 reads CASSGRGAGGPADTQYF. Here the CDR3 DNA reads TGTGCCAGCAGCGGGAGGGGAGCGGGGGGGCCCGCAGATACGCAGTATTTT. Together with reference TRBV9 and TRBJ2-3, the CDR3 gives the full variable domain: DSGVTQTPKHLITATGQRVTLRCSPRSGDLSVYWYQQSLDQGLQFLIQYYNGEERAKGNILERFSAQQFPDLHSELNLSSLELGDSALYFCASSGRGAGGPADTQYFGPGTRLTVL.

The table lists this clone with a count of one. This chain joins TRBV5-1 and TRBJ1-3, with no clear D. The V gene lost 0 bases and the J gene lost 2 bases, with 12 bases spanning the gap. From germline, CDR1 is SGHRS and CDR2 YFSETQ. The CDR3 is made up of 16 amino acids. CDR3 region: CASSLAVGLPGNTIYF. CDR3 DNA: TGCGCCAGCAGCTTGGCCGTCGGACTCCCTGGAAACACCATATATTTT.

This clone was seen a single time. V is TRBV27 and J is TRBJ2-3; no firm D call. V gave up 7 bases and J gave up 4 bases, with 9 bases separating them. The germline gives CDR1 MNHEY, CDR2 SMNVEV (reference sequence). The CDR3 length is 12 residues. CDR3 region: CASTYNSDTQYF. The DNA of the CDR3 is TGTGCCAGCACCTATAACTCAGATACGCAGTATTTT.

This clone has a single count. V and J are TRBV7-9 and TRBJ2-7; possibly TRBD1 for D (6 bases). Germline assignment: CDR1 SEHNR and CDR2 FQNEAQ (reference sequence). This CDR3 spans 13 amino acids. The germline V and J ends were trimmed by 11 bases and 3 bases, with 17 bases remaining between them. CDR3 sequence: CAAGFQGRYEQYF. Written as DNA, the CDR3 is TGTGCCGCAGGGTTTCAGGGGCGCTACGAGCAGTACTTC.

This clone was detected once. The V gene is TRBV7-9, the J gene TRBJ2-5, with a tentative D call TRBD2 (5 bases). Germline V gene lookup returns CDR1 SEHNR and CDR2 FQNEAQ (reference sequence). The CDR3 extends over 13 amino acids. Trimming shortened V by 5 bases and J by 5 bases, and 12 bases separated the two germline ends. CDR3 bases: TGTGCCAGCAGCCCACTGGGCGGGGAGACCCAGTACTTC. It encodes CASSPLGGETQYF.

This chain links TRBV7-9 with TRBJ2-7; D is unclear. This CDR3 has 11 residues. CDR1 is SEHNR, CDR2 FQNEAQ, per germline (reference sequence). Trimming took 5 bases from V and 3 from J, leaving 5 bases between them. CDR3 nucleotide sequence: TGTGCCAGCAGCACCTACTACGAGCAGTACTTC. It specifies CASSTYYEQYF.

The genes are TRBV4-2 and TRBJ2-7; TRBD1 matches at 10 bases. In germline, CDR1 is LGHNA, CDR2 YNFKEQ. The CDR3 runs to 16 residues. The J segment lost 2 bases and the V segment lost 5 bases, leaving 9 bases of the junction unmatched. The CDR3 DNA reads as TGTGCCAGCAGCTCCGGGACAGGGGATGTGACCTACGAGCAGTACTTC. This gives the protein CASSSGTGDVTYEQYF.

The chain joins TRBV18 to TRBJ2-1; D gene unclear. The CDR3 length is 15 residues. Germline V gene lookup returns CDR1 KGHSH and CDR2 LQKENI. V dropped 2 bases and J dropped 5 bases, with 13 bases sitting between them. The CDR3: CASSPRYANHNEQFF. Written as DNA, the CDR3 is TGTGCCAGCTCACCAAGGTACGCAAACCACAATGAGCAGTTCTTC.

In this sample, this clone turned up once. V is TRBV21-1 and J is TRBJ2-1; the D call TRBD2 from the table was never checked on the DNA. TRBV21-1 is a known pseudogene. This CDR3 spans 14 amino acids. The CDR3 reads CASSPLGCNSAQFF. In DNA, the CDR3 is TGTGCCAGCAGCCCCCTTGGCTGTAATAGCGCGCAGTTCTTC.